This passage covers 12 T cell receptor beta chains from one sample sequenced in a study of cytomegalovirus exposure and HLA in healthy donors. PCR employed 60 Vbeta and 13 Jbeta primers. TCRdb's table, derived via immunoSEQ multiplex PCR, lists solely in-frame clones and lacks some. The table lists some 110,000 clones, more than 75% of them singletons, with around 3.9% in the top ten. Sample: PBMCs. These receptors were obtained from a man aged 35 to 55 in good health and CMV-seronegative.

This clone appeared a few times. The chain links TRBV27 to TRBJ1-2; D perhaps matches TRBD1 (5 bases). V lost 8 bases, J lost 4 bases, and 17 bases lay in between. The germline V gene has CDR1 MNHEY and CDR2 SMNVEV (reference sequence). The CDR3 is 14 amino acids. In nucleotides, the CDR3 is TGTGCCAGCGGCCCAGATTCAGGGTTCTATGGCTACACCTTC. Protein: CASGPDSGFYGYTF.

This clone came up once. The rearrangement uses TRBV11-2 and TRBJ1-1; D remains ambiguous. Looked up from germline, CDR1 is SGHAT and CDR2 is FQNNGV. This CDR3 has 15 amino acids. V lost 2 bases and J 2 bases, leaving 12 bases between the germline ends. Written as DNA, the CDR3 is TGTGCCAGCAGCTTAACAGATTACTTTAACACTGAAGCTTTCTTT. Translating it yields CASSLTDYFNTEAFF.

There are a few counts of this clone. The chain is built from TRBV5-8 and TRBJ2-1; 7 nucleotides agree with TRBD1. The CDR3 covers 15 residues. The V gene end was trimmed by 7 bases and the J gene end by 4 bases; junction bases not matched to a gene: 11. Germline values: CDR1 SGHTS, CDR2 YDEGEE. The CDR3 nucleotides read TGTGCCAGCTTCCCCCTCGGGACAGCTTACAATGAGCAGTTCTTC. Residues: CASFPLGTAYNEQFF.

The chain combines TRBV7-9 with TRBJ2-1; 11 bases fit TRBD2. This CDR3 comprises 15 residues. V was pared by 7 bases and J by 4 bases, with 6 bases of the junction left unmatched. In germline, CDR1 is SEHNR, CDR2 FQNEAQ (reference sequence). The CDR3, as DNA: TGTGCCAGCACTGAACTAGCGGGGGCTTACAATGAGCAGTTCTTC. It specifies CASTELAGAYNEQFF.

The chain combines TRBV21-1 with TRBJ1-1; the D call in the table, TRBD1, was not verified against the DNA. TRBV21-1 is a pseudogene. The CDR3 extends over 14 amino acids. CDR3 bases: TGTGCCAGCAGCAGCCAGGCCCGGGACAGAGGAGCTTTCTTT. This encodes CASSSQARDRGAFF.

This clone was seen just once. The V call is TRBV5-1, the J call TRBJ1-6; D may be TRBD1 (5 bases). The germline gives CDR1 SGHRS, CDR2 YFSETQ. This CDR3 comprises 17 residues. Deletions cut 1 base from V and 7 bases from J, with 18 bases between. CDR3 bases: TGCGCCAGCAGCTTGACAGGCCTTAGGATCCTAAATTCACCCCTCCACTTT. This gives the protein CASSLTGLRILNSPLHF.

V usage is TRBV7-2 and J usage is TRBJ2-5; D unresolved. This CDR3 is 12 amino acids long. Germline V gene lookup returns CDR1 SGHTA and CDR2 FQGNSA. V was shortened by 3 bases and J by 5 bases, with 7 bases between the two germline ends. CDR3 region: CASSFLRETQYF. The CDR3 bases are TGTGCCAGCAGCTTTCTGAGGGAGACCCAGTACTTC.

The rearrangement links TRBV7-9 to TRBJ2-2; maybe TRBD2 (6 bases). CDR1 and CDR2 from the germline V gene are SEHNR and FQNEAQ (reference sequence). Trimming removed 11 bases from V and 3 bases from J, with 13 bases in between. This CDR3 has 13 residues. In DNA, the CDR3 is TGTGCCTCGGAGGGCCCTTACACCGGGGAGCTGTTTTTT. This codes for CASEGPYTGELFF.

As for this clone: The sample holds other DNA sequences that translate to the same CDR3. This chain uses TRBV5-6 with TRBJ1-5, with D maybe TRBD1 (5 bases). The germline V gene has CDR1 SGHDT and CDR2 YYEEEE. V lost 3 bases and J 6 bases, leaving 19 bases between the germline ends. CDR3 length: 16 amino acids. The CDR3 protein is CASSSGVWGGGQPQHF. The CDR3 nucleotides are TGTGCCAGCAGCTCGGGGGTCTGGGGAGGAGGTCAGCCCCAGCATTTT.

The V gene is TRBV4-1, the J gene TRBJ2-5; TRBD1 agrees at 9 bases. The end of the DNA is better explained by TRBJ2-7, so the J call may be wrong. The CDR3 is 16 residues long. The germline CDR1 and CDR2 sequences are MGHRA and YSYEKL. The CDR3 sequence: CASSQTAGQGAYEQYF. The CDR3 nucleotides are TGCGCCAGCAGCCAAACGGCGGGACAGGGCGCCTACGAGCAGTACTTC.

The chain carries TRBV6-1 and TRBJ1-3; the D is unclear. The V gene's germline CDR1 is MNHNS and CDR2 SASEGT. V lost 2 bases, J lost 1 base, and 3 bases lay in between. The CDR3 loop spans 13 amino acids. CDR3 loop: CASSESSGNTIYF. CDR3 nucleotides: TGTGCCAGCAGTGAATCGTCTGGAAACACCATATATTTT.

The chain joins TRBV5-6 to TRBJ1-2; D remains unclear. Trimming cost V 0 bases and J 0 bases, with 12 bases left between them. Per germline, CDR1 SGHDT and CDR2 YYEEEE. This CDR3 has 16 amino acids. DNA of the CDR3: TGTGCCAGCAGCTTGGGGCCATTTCTTTCTAACTATGGCTACACCTTC. Its translation is CASSLGPFLSNYGYTF.